This is a list of T cell receptor beta chains from one sample in a study of cytomegalovirus exposure and HLA in healthy donors. Clones were sequenced by immunoSEQ multiplex PCR, and TCRdb holds only the in-frame ones, with some missing. Recorded for this sample: 140,000 to 150,000 clones. Source material: PBMCs. These receptors were obtained from a woman aged 50 to 65 in good health and CMV-seronegative. CDR3s include the opening cysteine and the closing phenylalanine or tryptophan.

cdr3_aa,v_call
CASSSRDRDSPLHF,TRBV18
CASRVASGTADTQYF,TRBV19
CASSLRRNTEAFF,TRBV7-3
CASSLVTSGETDTQYF,TRBV5-1
CASSLGGGRAPETQYF,TRBV5-1
CASSLRGHEQFF,TRBV5-1
CASSTHYGAGNTEAFF,TRBV11-2
CASSLSSVITGELFF,TRBV5-6
CSVRTGAGETQYF,TRBV29-1
CASSPSIGGASYEQYF,TRBV9
CASTLERGVDQPQHF,TRBV6-1
CASSIDGTGRKYF,TRBV19
CASSWSAGDTGELFF,TRBV5-5
CASSPENHYGYTF,TRBV18
CAWIPRVKNTEAFF,TRBV30
CASSQVTLPGHGNTEAFF,TRBV4-1
CASSPKGAVYEQYF,TRBV7-6
CASKTDTSNTEAFF,TRBV2
CASSQGTSGKALVYF,TRBV4-2
CASSPQKQGGNEKLFF,TRBV4-1
CASSARQGSYEQYF,TRBV4-2
CASRTANTEAFF,TRBV13
CASSVLAGGGGTDTQYF,TRBV5-4
CASSETGTGYNEQFF,TRBV6-1
CASSPQGRTEAFF,TRBV11-2
CASSERGTGPDQPQHF,TRBV10-1
CASSVGTASSYEQYF,TRBV9
CATSRVRTGAGELFF,TRBV15
CAWSMGQGTFTDTQYF,TRBV30
CASSPERGGTEAFF,TRBV18
CASSWPPYNEQFF,TRBV5-1
CASSTTSANTGELFF,TRBV18
CASSLMPSGEAYNEQFF,TRBV7-3